This record concerns one TCR beta chain sequence. The target antigen is unknown. One base away lies a much larger clone, so this may be a sequencing read error. A second PCR of roughly 7 to 11 cycles used a sample-barcoded 5' primer and a J-beta primer mix. Carrying 12 random nucleotides, a template-switch adaptor labeled each individual cDNA molecule. Every sample gave at least 2.5 million paired-end reads containing CDR3. TCRdb reanalysed the 5' RACE reads using MiXCR and keeps one entry per CDR3 protein. Among around 1.7 million distinct CDR3 sequences listed, under 30% were seen once. The data were obtained in a study of blood T cells in healthy people across ages. General study points: TCR beta diversity correlated strongly with naive T cell percentage.

This CDR3 region has 15 residues. Trimming removed 5 bases at V and 2 bases at J, with 16 bases between. Material for sequencing was blood. The gene calls are TRBV12-3 or TRBV12-4 and TRBJ2-7, with D perhaps TRBD1 or TRBD2 (5 bases each). The sequence came from a woman aged 25 to 39 in good health. The CDR3 DNA follows: TGTGCCAGCAGTAGCCCAGCGAGGGGAGCCTACGAGCAGTACTTC. This encodes CASSSPARGAYEQYF.